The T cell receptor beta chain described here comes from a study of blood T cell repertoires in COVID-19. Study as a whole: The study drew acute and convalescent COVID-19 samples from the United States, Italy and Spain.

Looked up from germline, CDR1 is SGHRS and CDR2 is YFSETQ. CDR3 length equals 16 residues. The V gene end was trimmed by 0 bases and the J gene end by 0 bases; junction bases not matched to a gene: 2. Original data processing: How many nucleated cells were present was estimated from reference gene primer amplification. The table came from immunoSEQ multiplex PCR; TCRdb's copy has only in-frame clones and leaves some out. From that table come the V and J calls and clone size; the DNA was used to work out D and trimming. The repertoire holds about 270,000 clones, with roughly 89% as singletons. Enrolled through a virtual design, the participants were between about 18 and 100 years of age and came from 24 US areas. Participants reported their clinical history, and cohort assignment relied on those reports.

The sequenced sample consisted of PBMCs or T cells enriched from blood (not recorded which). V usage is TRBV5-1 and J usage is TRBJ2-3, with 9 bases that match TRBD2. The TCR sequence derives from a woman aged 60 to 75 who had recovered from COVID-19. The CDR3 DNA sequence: TGCGCCAGCAGCTTGGGACTAGCGGCTAGCACAGATACGCAGTATTTT. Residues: CASSLGLAASTDTQYF. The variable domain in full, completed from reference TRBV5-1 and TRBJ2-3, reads KAGVTQTPRYLIKTRGQQVTLSCSPISGHRSVSWYQQTPGQGLQFLFEYFSETQRNKGNFPGRFSGRQFSNSRSEMNVSTLELGDSALYLCASSLGLAASTDTQYFGPGTRLTVL.